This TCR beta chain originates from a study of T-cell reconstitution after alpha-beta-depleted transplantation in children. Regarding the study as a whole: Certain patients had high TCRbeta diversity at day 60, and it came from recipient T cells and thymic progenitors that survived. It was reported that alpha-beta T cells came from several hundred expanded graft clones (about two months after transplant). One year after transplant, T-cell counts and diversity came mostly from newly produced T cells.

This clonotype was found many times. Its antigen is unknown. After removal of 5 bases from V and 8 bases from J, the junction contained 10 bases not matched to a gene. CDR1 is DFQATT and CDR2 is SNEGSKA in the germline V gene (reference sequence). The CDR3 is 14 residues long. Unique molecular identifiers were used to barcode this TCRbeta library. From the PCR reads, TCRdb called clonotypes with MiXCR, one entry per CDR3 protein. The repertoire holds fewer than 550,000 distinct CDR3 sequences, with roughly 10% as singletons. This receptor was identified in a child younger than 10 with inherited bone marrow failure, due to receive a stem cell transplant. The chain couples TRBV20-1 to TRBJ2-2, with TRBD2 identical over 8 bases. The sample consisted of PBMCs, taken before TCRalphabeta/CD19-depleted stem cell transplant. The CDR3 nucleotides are TGCAGTGCTCAGACATCAAGCGGGAGTGGGGAGCTGTTTTTT. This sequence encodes CSAQTSSGSGELFF.